This T cell receptor (beta chain) was recorded in a study of shared clonotypes between healthy human individuals. Study context: Aged 18 to 49, the donors were a couple of women and a few men.

The protocol was immunoSEQ multiplex PCR, while the TCRdb copy is restricted to in-frame clones and leaves out a portion. The data contain some 2,000,000 clones, roughly 94% of them singletons. The receptor was derived from a man younger than 35 in good health. Source material: naive CD4+ T cells sorted from blood. Subset specified: CD45RA+ positively selected.

This CDR3 reads CASSEESPPGVGEQFF. The CDR3 coding sequence is TGTGCCAGCAGTGAAGAGTCCCCGCCAGGGGTGGGTGAGCAGTTCTTC. The chain carries TRBV2 and TRBJ2-1; possible D gene TRBD1, 6 bases. V shed 1 base and J shed 9 bases, with 19 bases lying between them. This CDR3 has 16 amino acids. The V gene's germline CDR1 is SNHLY and CDR2 FYNNEI.